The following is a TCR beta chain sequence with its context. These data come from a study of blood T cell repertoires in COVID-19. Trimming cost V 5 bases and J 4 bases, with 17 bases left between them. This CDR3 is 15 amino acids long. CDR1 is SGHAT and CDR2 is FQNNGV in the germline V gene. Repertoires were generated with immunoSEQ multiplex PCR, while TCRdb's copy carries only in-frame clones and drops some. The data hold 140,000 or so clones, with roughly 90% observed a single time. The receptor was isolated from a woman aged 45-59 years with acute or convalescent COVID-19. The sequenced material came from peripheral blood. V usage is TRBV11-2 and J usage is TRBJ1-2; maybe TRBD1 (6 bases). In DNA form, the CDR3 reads TGTGCCAGCAGCCCGATAGGGGGGGTTGGCTATGGCTACACCTTC. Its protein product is CASSPIGGVGYGYTF.